The rows below give T cell receptor beta chains drawn from one sample of a study of CD8+ T cells in alopecia areata. Only in-frame clones appear in the TCRdb table, and some are missing; sequencing was by immunoSEQ multiplex PCR. The profile shows about 200,000 clones, roughly three fifths of them singletons. The sample was CD8+ T cells sorted from blood. All receptors derive from a human donor in good health. Each CDR3 is given with its conserved first and last residue.

13	TRBV7-3	CASSEGGGETQYF
10	TRBV29-1	CSVSDTEQYF
16	TRBV7-9	CASSSPAGLHTGELFF
12	TRBV11-2	CASSSGLETQYF
14	TRBV5-1	CASSSLDSDNEQFF
14	TRBV7-9	CASSLGLGSGGYTF
14	TRBV29-1	CSVEGPSGDYEQYF
16	TRBV30	CAWSGTGRGRNTEAFF
13	TRBV29-1	CSVHEGSGQPQHF
14	TRBV7-8	CASSAGIAQETQYF
17	TRBV4-1	CASSEEGLAAGTDTQYF
17	TRBV5-4	CASSILAGGPSTDTQYF
16	TRBV11-2	CASSPQYVRGTDTQYF
10	TRBV25-1	CASRYNEQFF
13	TRBV13	CASSQTRGDTQYF
13	TRBV4-1	CASSQGSSDTQYF
15	TRBV15	CATSRGPGGSYEQYF
15	TRBV11-2	CASSLGTSGNTEAFF
13	TRBV9	CASSEGVYNEQFF
13	TRBV9	CASSWDSNNEQFF
14	TRBV30	CAWSVGQGYYEQYF
14	TRBV11-2	CASSLAGQRYGYTF
15	TRBV29-1	CSVGRTGESYNEQFF
15	TRBV27	CASSPTGQTYNEQFF
14	TRBV6-5	CASSLQGRTDEAFF
15	TRBV4-2	CASSHIQETSPGYTF
13	TRBV29-1	CSVAVSSYNEQFF
12	TRBV7-9	CATGGTGEGYTF
16	TRBV27	CASSLSGRGGYNEQFF
13	TRBV15	CATSRGAQETQYF
16	TRBV4-1	CASSQVSGNLNSPLHF
15	TRBV5-4	CASSPLPGLREKLFF
14	TRBV5-8	CASSPQGFNTEAFF
16	TRBV7-9	CASSFASGQGRNEQFF
13	TRBV30	CAWSGGFTGELFF
11	TRBV7-9	CAPGGAGEAFF
13	TRBV30	CACPEGAKTEAFF
14	TRBV7-9	CASSEGQMNSPLHF
15	TRBV7-6	CASSLALGSTDTQYF
13	TRBV7-9	CASSLRVQNEQFF
14	TRBV4-1	CASSPYRGHNEQFF
15	TRBV27	CASKELGASNQPQHF
14	TRBV9	CASSVGAGTQPQHF
16	TRBV4-1	CASSQFADPAKNIQYF
15	TRBV5-8	CASSLGPKSGYGYTF
14	TRBV6-5	CASSADREPAEQYF
15	TRBV9	CASSVAAGHENEQFF
15	TRBV6-1	CASSPERDSNQPQHF
12	TRBV27	CASSTGFRPQHF
14	TRBV11-2	CASSRTGGNQPQHF
12	TRBV29-1	CSVAVTMGGYIF